What follows are 9 T cell receptor beta chains derived from one specimen sequenced in a study of T cell repertoires in cytomegalovirus infection. No cognate antigen is known for these TCRs. TCRdb analysed the reads with MiXCR anew, one entry per CDR3 protein. The sample lists hundreds of thousands of distinct CDR3 sequences; approximately 31% were seen once. The sequencing here drew on cultured CD8+ T cells from PBMCs, taken from culture after CMV antigen stimulation. These receptors originate from a human donor in good health (CMV status not recorded). Some clones in this sample may be carry-over from other donors' samples.

CDR3 protein: CASSPSGYNGNTIYF. The CDR3 DNA follows: TGTGCCAGCAGCCCGTCGGGGTACAATGGAAACACCATATATTTT. The chain combines TRBV7-6 with TRBJ1-3; no definite D call. The length of the CDR3 is 15 residues. Trimming removed 5 bases at V and 3 bases at J, with 14 bases between. The germline V gene has CDR1 SGHVS and CDR2 FNYEAQ.

Details on this clonotype: A read error may produce the germline difference seen at one junction end. CDR3 loop: CAGRLSPYTEAFF. The CDR3 bases are TGTGCCGGCAGGCTCTCCCCCTACACTGAAGCTTTCTTT. This chain uses TRBV27 with TRBJ1-1; D unclear. The CDR3 runs to 13 residues. Germline CDR1 MNHEY, CDR2 SMNVEV (reference sequence).

The chain combines TRBV5-5 with TRBJ1-6, with D perhaps matching TRBD1 (6 bases). The CDR3 contains 17 residues. Germline V CDR1 and CDR2: SGHKS, YYEKEE (reference sequence). The V end was cut by 1 base, the J end by 7 bases, with 18 bases between. CDR3: CASSLSFSGARNSPLHF. CDR3 in DNA: TGTGCCAGCAGCTTGAGCTTTTCAGGGGCTAGAAATTCACCCCTCCACTTT.

This chain connects TRBV23-1 to TRBJ1-1, with D hard to call. TRBV23-1 is assigned to the ORF class and has an uncertain function. The CDR3 extends over 14 amino acids. V was clipped by 6 bases and J by 4 bases, with 15 bases between them. This CDR3 is CASRGQHSGTEAFF. The CDR3 coding sequence is TGCGCCAGCAGGGGTCAGCACTCAGGCACTGAAGCTTTCTTT.

The chain carries TRBV12-3 or TRBV12-4 and TRBJ2-1; D possibly corresponds to TRBD1 (6 bases). The V and J ends lost 5 bases and 8 bases respectively, with 19 bases between them. The CDR3 contains 15 residues. The CDR3 spells CASSRLLGQLDEQFF. CDR3 nucleotide sequence: TGTGCCAGCAGTCGTCTCTTAGGACAGTTGGATGAGCAGTTCTTC.

This clonotype was seen repeatedly, ten times or more. The junction departs from the called germline gene at one end, perhaps through a read error. This CDR3 is CASSLGSNYGYTF. CDR3 DNA: TGTGCCAGCAGCTTAGGTTCTAACTATGGCTACACCTTC. The V and J genes are TRBV12-3 or TRBV12-4 and TRBJ1-2; D is undetermined. This CDR3 contains 13 residues.

This clonotype was seen at least ten times. CDR3 amino acids: CASTLGGGQETQYF. CDR3 nucleotides: TGTGCCAGCACCCTCGGAGGGGGCCAAGAGACCCAGTACTTC. V and J are TRBV7-6 and TRBJ2-5; D may match TRBD1 or TRBD2 (6 bases each). The CDR3 loop spans 14 amino acids. The V gene lost 7 bases and the J gene lost 1 base, with 13 bases spanning the gap. The germline gives CDR1 SGHVS, CDR2 FNYEAQ.

This chain connects TRBV6-5 to TRBJ2-5; a possible D gene is TRBD1 (6 bases). The CDR3 consists of 16 residues. Trimming pared 6 bases from V and 5 bases from J, leaving 22 bases between. Germline CDR1 and CDR2: MNHEY and SVGAGI. In nucleotides, the CDR3 is TGTGCCAGCAGCTTCACCCCCGGGACACCCGGGGAGACCCAGTACTTC. It encodes CASSFTPGTPGETQYF.

V usage is TRBV14 and J usage is TRBJ2-1; D is perhaps TRBD2 (5 bases). V lost 3 bases to trimming and J lost 10 bases, with 19 bases between them. The CDR3 has 15 residues. CDR1 and CDR2 (germline): SGHDN, FVKESK. The CDR3 loop reads CASSHPSDYYYEQFF. The CDR3 DNA follows: TGTGCCAGCAGCCACCCATCCGACTATTACTACGAGCAGTTCTTC.